Reported below is one T cell receptor beta chain. This clonotype was observed at least ten times. The antigen it recognizes is unknown. No much larger clonotype is one base removed from it; base qualities were not supplied. The record originates from a study of T cells in Graves' hyperthyroidism and ophthalmopathy (dated by TCRdb to the late 2010s). Study-level background: Peripheral blood samples were taken at the time of initial diagnosis, prior to any treatment. According to the paper, TCR Vbeta CDR3 sequencing was carried out on 135 peripheral blood samples, which came from 40 to 45 ophthalmopathy, around 74 hyperthyroidism and around 17 progressor patients. In more than 5 Graves' hyperthyroidism patients, the study also compared T-cell repertoires from thyroid tissue with T-cell repertoires from blood. TCR V-J signatures able to tell the groups apart were searched for in a discovery cohort of 100 or so patients, of whom over 40 had Graves' ophthalmopathy and around 57 had stable Graves' hyperthyroidism. Prospective prediction of ophthalmopathy was tested in an independent validation cohort consisting of some 20 hyperthyroidism patients and some 16 patients who later progressed to ophthalmopathy. Following sampling, methimazole starting at 30 mg daily was given to hyperthyroidism patients, and high-dose intravenous methylprednisolone was given to ophthalmopathy patients. The 75 to 100 discovery patients were divided at random into training and test sets in a 7:3 ratio.

The TCR beta CDR3 regions were amplified from the RNA transcripts. For the first round of RT-PCR on the TCR CDR3, the HTBI primer set was used together with the Qiagen OneStep RT-PCR kit. Libraries were constructed in a second round of multiplex PCR, after which size selection and purification were carried out. Sequencing of the libraries was done on an Illumina HiSeq2000 using paired-end 100 bp reads. Processing in the source paper ran as follows. Raw data were processed with SOAPnuke, discarding reads with adapters, uncalled bases, mean Phred below 15, or no exact constant-primer or identifier match. High-quality paired reads were merged with COPE v1.2.5, and unique nucleotide sequences were defined as clonotypes. MiTCR v1.1 was used to align the clonotypes against IMGT TRBV, TRBD and TRBJ reference segments. Only V-J combinations with frequency above 0.0001, covering approximately 99% of repertoires, were analysed. A TCS score was defined as the ratio of F50 (clonal expansion) to E x V (chaos), with BLOSUM62-based TCRdist applied between CDR3 peptides within each V-J. Welch's t-statistics and random forest reduced roughly 540 V-J features to 10 to 15, which were used in a naive Bayes classifier (R e1071). TCRdb passed the public sequencing reads through fastp at Q25 and MiXCR, retaining productive beta sequences. For every CDR3 protein sequence, its rows merge into one entry that carries the most common genes and DNA. The V and J calls, along with clone size, are taken from TCRdb and not from the paper's own processing. The sample includes over 500,000 distinct CDR3 sequences, with more than 15% observed a single time. In total, the top ten clones hold approximately 15% of the sample.

Study-level results and caveats: During validation, the model predicted progression to ophthalmopathy a median of approximately 6.5 months ahead of onset, with almost 71% sensitivity and 72% to 80% specificity. No statistical method was used to fix the sample size in advance, and group allocation was not hidden from the investigators. Ophthalmopathy was separated from stable hyperthyroidism by a 13 V-J signature model, with about 86% sensitivity and about 81% specificity obtained in cross-validation and 80%/75% obtained in testing. Blood samples also contained most of the expanded thyroid clonotypes (frequency above 0.001), which suggests that blood repertoires may reflect thyroid immune responses.

Moderately to severely active disease, a Clinical Activity Score of at least 3, a NOSPECS grade of at least 4, and a duration under 3 months were present in ophthalmopathy patients. Any patient with an uncontrolled infection, another autoimmune disease, pregnancy or lactation was excluded. Diagnoses relied on clinical symptoms, serum thyroxine and TRAb, thyroid ultrasound and orbital computed tomography. PBMCs were isolated from 7.5 to 10 ml of fresh peripheral blood by Ficoll-Paque density gradient centrifugation. Total RNA was extracted using Trizol reagent, and RNA quality was assessed on an Agilent 2100 Bioanalyzer. The TCR originated in a woman aged 18 to 35 with Graves' ophthalmopathy. The sample comprised blood.

The bases read TGTGCCAGCAGCCAAGAGGGGGCGTACGCTGAAGCTTTCTTT. This codes for CASSQEGAYAEAFF. The chain is assembled from TRBV3-1 and TRBJ1-1, with TRBD1 tentatively as D gene (6 bases match). The CDR3 measures 14 amino acids from cysteine to phenylalanine. Just the 42-base CDR3 DNA is kept, in frame starting at base 1. Per the germline V gene (reference sequence), LGHDT is the CDR1 and YNNKEL is the CDR2. V loses 0 bases of germline sequence and J loses 6 bases, and the interval between the two ends is 11 bases.